One sample yielded the 30 T cell receptor beta chains listed below, sequenced in a study of OX40 agonist ivuxolimab in advanced cancers. The table came from immunoSEQ multiplex PCR; TCRdb's copy has only in-frame clones and leaves some out. The data contain some 16,000 clones, 80% to 90% of them singletons. The material sequenced was CD4+ or CD8+ T cells sorted from blood, taken in a trial of the OX40 agonist ivuxolimab. The receptors stem from an adult with an advanced solid tumor such as melanoma, head and neck, liver or kidney cancer.

The genes are TRBV6-1 and TRBJ2-2; perhaps TRBD2 as D (5 bases). Germline-derived CDR1 and CDR2 are MNHNS and SASEGT. V lost 8 bases to trimming and J lost 0 bases, with 10 bases between them. The CDR3 is 14 residues long. The CDR3 reads CASREGTNTGELFF. The CDR3 DNA follows: TGTGCCAGCCGAGAGGGAACGAACACCGGGGAGCTGTTTTTT.

This sequence joins TRBV19 and TRBJ1-2; D is uncertain. The CDR3 runs to 12 residues. Germline CDR1 and CDR2: LNHDA and SQIVND (reference sequence). V lost 4 bases and J lost 8, with 11 bases in between. CDR3 DNA: TGTGCCAGTAGTACCCTATCGGAGGGCTACACCTTC. Its translation: CASSTLSEGYTF.

The CDR3 is CASSSNANTGELFF. The CDR3 coding sequence is TGTGCCAGCAGCTCGAACGCGAACACCGGGGAGCTGTTTTTT. The chain combines TRBV7-2 with TRBJ2-2, with D unresolved. There are 14 residues in the CDR3. Deletions cut 4 bases from V and 0 bases from J, with 6 bases between. CDR1 is SGHTA, CDR2 FQGNSA, per germline.

The chain links TRBV6-1 to TRBJ1-3; unclear D gene. This CDR3 spans 15 amino acids. With 6 bases removed from V and 0 bases from J, the gap between germline ends came to 12 bases. Germline CDR1 reads MNHNS; CDR2 reads SASEGT. CDR3 residues: CASSDQLGSGNTIYF. The DNA for the CDR3 is TGTGCCAGCAGCGACCAATTGGGCTCTGGAAACACCATATATTTT.

The chain joins TRBV27 to TRBJ2-3, with D perhaps TRBD1 or TRBD2 (6 bases each). There are 17 residues in the CDR3. The V and J ends lost 0 bases and 0 bases respectively, with 13 bases between them. Germline V gene data show CDR1 as MNHEY and CDR2 as SMNVEV (reference sequence). For the CDR3, the DNA is TGTGCCAGCAGTTTATCCGAGGGGGGCTTAAGCACAGATACGCAGTATTTT. It is translated as CASSLSEGGLSTDTQYF.

The J gene is TRBJ2-7, the V gene TRBV27, with D unresolved. Germline assignment: CDR1 MNHEY and CDR2 SMNVEV (reference sequence). Trimming removed 8 bases at V and 1 base at J, with 12 bases between. The CDR3 contains 13 residues. The CDR3 spells CASGPSGSYEQYF. Here the CDR3 DNA reads TGTGCCAGCGGTCCGTCGGGTTCCTACGAGCAGTACTTC.

This clone was picked up one time. This chain uses TRBV28 with TRBJ2-3, with no clear D. Trimming took off 8 bases at V and 6 bases at J, with 15 bases between the two ends. The CDR3 is 13 residues long. Germline V gene sequence: CDR1 MDHEN, CDR2 SYDVKM. In DNA form, the CDR3 reads TGTGCCAGCGGATCCAGTGGTTACGATACGCAGTATTTT. Protein sequence: CASGSSGYDTQYF.

This chain joins TRBV7-9 and TRBJ2-1; no clear D gene. CDR1 and CDR2 from the germline V gene are SEHNR and FQNEAQ (reference sequence). Deletions cut 1 base from V and 8 bases from J, with 9 bases between. The CDR3 runs 13 residues. The CDR3 DNA reads as TGTGCCAGCAGCTTAGGGGGTGGGGATGAGCAGTTCTTC. This translates into CASSLGGGDEQFF.

The V call is TRBV2, the J call TRBJ2-2; perhaps TRBD2 as D (5 bases). Germline V gives CDR1 SNHLY, CDR2 FYNNEI. The CDR3 covers 14 residues. V lost 10 bases and J lost 0, with 12 bases in between. The DNA of the CDR3 is TGTGCCACCACTCTGCGGGCGAACACCGGGGAGCTGTTTTTT. This translates into CATTLRANTGELFF.

The chain recombines TRBV19 with TRBJ2-3; weak D call: TRBD1 (6 bases). Germline CDR1 is LNHDA and CDR2 is SQIVND (reference sequence). Trimming pared 9 bases from V and 3 bases from J, leaving 16 bases between. This CDR3 region has 14 residues. CDR3 nucleotide sequence: TGTGCCAGCGTTGGACAGCGCAATACAGATACGCAGTATTTT. Translation gives CASVGQRNTDTQYF.

The table lists this clone with a few counts. The chain employs TRBV10-3 and TRBJ2-4; D gene uncertain. Trimming cost V 5 bases and J 2 bases, with 10 bases left between them. CDR3 length: 14 amino acids. Germline CDR1 and CDR2: ENHRY and SYGVKD. The CDR3 region is CAISLGPTKNIQYF. In DNA, the CDR3 is TGTGCCATCAGTCTAGGCCCAACCAAAAACATTCAGTACTTC.

This chain links TRBV2 with TRBJ1-2; D not certain. This CDR3 has 13 amino acids. Trimming left V 6 bases short and J 2 bases short, with 10 bases between. The germline V gene encodes CDR1 SNHLY and CDR2 FYNNEI. The chain's CDR3 is CASRLTPNYGYTF. The CDR3 DNA follows: TGTGCCAGCAGACTCACACCCAACTATGGCTACACCTTC.

V gene TRBV19 combines with J gene TRBJ2-1, with D perhaps TRBD2 (6 bases). Germline V gene data show CDR1 as LNHDA and CDR2 as SQIVND (reference sequence). Trimming left V 5 bases short and J 9 bases short, with 23 bases between. The CDR3 extends over 16 amino acids. CDR3 loop: CASSRGGAGFIGEQFF. The DNA of the CDR3 is TGTGCCAGTAGTCGAGGAGGGGCGGGGTTTATTGGTGAGCAGTTCTTC.

The rearrangement uses TRBV5-8 and TRBJ1-5; D not certain. The CDR3 has 11 residues. Germline CDR1 and CDR2: SGHTS and YDEGEE. With 2 bases removed from V and 7 bases from J, the gap between germline ends came to 4 bases. CDR3 bases: TGTGCCAGCAGCTTTCAGCAGCCCCAGCATTTT. Protein: CASSFQQPQHF.

This clone was picked up one time. This sequence joins TRBV19 and TRBJ1-1; a possible D gene is TRBD1 (6 bases). The CDR3 contains 15 residues. The germline V and J ends were trimmed by 3 bases and 1 base, with 12 bases remaining between them. Germline V gene lookup returns CDR1 LNHDA and CDR2 SQIVND (reference sequence). The CDR3, as DNA: TGTGCCAGTAGTATTATTGGGGGCTGGAACACTGAAGCTTTCTTT. This gives the protein CASSIIGGWNTEAFF.

This sequence joins TRBV27 and TRBJ2-5, with 8 bases lining up with TRBD1. The CDR3 has 15 amino acids. In germline, CDR1 is MNHEY, CDR2 SMNVEV (reference sequence). Trimming at V came to 8 bases and at J to 5 bases, leaving 13 bases not matched to a gene. The DNA for the CDR3 is TGTGCCAGCGGGTTCGGACAGGGAGGTTTGGAGACCCAGTACTTC. It encodes CASGFGQGGLETQYF.

The chain joins TRBV29-1 to TRBJ2-5; TRBD2 aligns across 7 bases. The V and J ends lost 0 bases and 1 base, in that order; junction bases with no gene match: 11. CDR1 and CDR2 from the germline V gene are SQVTM and ANQGSEA. The CDR3 is 17 amino acids. The CDR3 sequence: CSVEDPNQGGSQETQYF. CDR3 nucleotide sequence: TGCAGCGTTGAAGATCCTAATCAGGGAGGGAGCCAAGAGACCCAGTACTTC.

The genes are TRBV19 and TRBJ2-1; no definite D call. With 0 bases removed from V and 5 bases from J, the gap between germline ends came to 11 bases. This CDR3 region has 15 residues. From germline, CDR1 is LNHDA and CDR2 SQIVND (reference sequence). The CDR3 protein is CASSIDFSRNNEQFF. CDR3 bases: TGTGCCAGTAGTATAGATTTTAGCAGGAACAATGAGCAGTTCTTC.

The CDR3 nucleotides are TGTGCCAGCAGACCGACAGGGAGGGAGGGTACCTACAATGAGCAGTTCTTC. This gives the protein CASRPTGREGTYNEQFF. V usage is TRBV5-4 and J usage is TRBJ2-1; possibly TRBD1 or TRBD2 for D (7 bases each). Germline V gene sequence: CDR1 SGHNT, CDR2 YYREEE (reference sequence). V was shortened by 5 bases and J by 2 bases, with 20 bases between the two germline ends. CDR3 length equals 17 residues. Based on the CDR3 plus reference TRBV5-4 and TRBJ2-1, the full variable domain is ETGVTQSPTHLIKTRGQQVTLRCSSQSGHNTVSWYQQALGQGPQFIFQYYREEENGRGNFPPRFSGLQFPNYSSELNVNALELDDSALYLCASRPTGREGTYNEQFFGPGTRLTVL.

The CDR3, as DNA: TGTGCCAGCTCCAGCGGTACCTACGAGCAGTACTTC. It codes for CASSSGTYEQYF. The J gene is TRBJ2-5, the V gene TRBV7-9; D perhaps matches TRBD2 (5 bases). The tail of the sequence fits TRBJ2-7 better, so the J call may be wrong. Germline assignment: CDR1 SEHNR and CDR2 FQNEAQ (reference sequence). This CDR3 has 12 residues.

The chain joins TRBV6-1 to TRBJ2-4; D is perhaps TRBD2 (6 bases). The CDR3 covers 14 residues. Trimming took 9 bases from V and 7 from J, leaving 19 bases between them. Germline CDR1 is MNHNS and CDR2 is SASEGT. CDR3 in DNA: TGTGCCAGTGGGGAGGTCGGAGGGGAGAACATTCAGTACTTC. This gives the protein CASGEVGGENIQYF.

The rearrangement links TRBV6-5 to TRBJ2-2, with 7 nucleotides matching TRBD1. The CDR3 consists of 15 residues. The germline V gene encodes CDR1 MNHEY and CDR2 SVGAGI. After removal of 4 bases from V and 2 bases from J, the junction contained 4 bases not matched to a gene. The DNA for the CDR3 is TGTGCCAGCAGTTCGGGACAGACAAACACCGGGGAGCTGTTTTTT. Its translation: CASSSGQTNTGELFF.

The chain combines TRBV29-1 with TRBJ2-1, with D uncertain. V was cut by 8 bases and J by 0 bases, with 5 bases left in between. CDR3 length equals 11 residues. Germline V gives CDR1 SQVTM, CDR2 ANQGSEA. CDR3 coding DNA: TGCAGCCCAGCCTCCTACAATGAGCAGTTCTTC. Translation: CSPASYNEQFF.

This chain joins TRBV11-3 and TRBJ2-7, with D perhaps TRBD1 (6 bases). The V gene's germline CDR1 is SGHNT and CDR2 YENEEA. The CDR3 loop spans 15 amino acids. Trimming cost V 5 bases and J 2 bases, with 16 bases left between them. CDR3 loop: CASSPNEGDTYEQYF. The CDR3 nucleotides are TGTGCCAGCAGCCCTAATGAGGGGGACACCTACGAGCAGTACTTC.

The gene calls are TRBV11-2 and TRBJ2-5; the D gene is possibly TRBD1 (6 bases). Germline CDR1 and CDR2: SGHAT and FQNNGV. Between the trimmed V and J ends, which lost 5 bases and 0 bases, there was a span of 13 bases. There are 15 residues in the CDR3. CDR3 DNA sequence: TGTGCCAGCAGCCCCTTGACAGGCTACCAAGAGACCCAGTACTTC. Translating it yields CASSPLTGYQETQYF.

The gene calls are TRBV6-1 and TRBJ2-2; possibly TRBD1 or TRBD2 for D (5 bases each). Germline CDR1 MNHNS, CDR2 SASEGT. This CDR3 has 13 amino acids. Trimming removed 7 bases at V and 6 bases at J, with 12 bases between. CDR3 residues: CASTRDGSGELFF. The CDR3 DNA reads TGTGCCAGCACGAGGGACGGGTCCGGGGAGCTGTTTTTT.

The chain couples TRBV29-1 to TRBJ2-4; TRBD1 matches at 9 bases. This CDR3 contains 15 residues. Germline V gives CDR1 SQVTM, CDR2 ANQGSEA. After removal of 4 bases from V and 1 base from J, the junction contained 5 bases not matched to a gene. CDR3 sequence: CSVVQGTGAKNIQYF. The CDR3 DNA follows: TGCAGCGTTGTTCAGGGGACAGGGGCCAAAAACATTCAGTACTTC.

The gene calls are TRBV5-4 and TRBJ2-7; D is unclear. The CDR3 runs to 15 residues. In germline, CDR1 is SGHNT, CDR2 YYREEE (reference sequence). V was shortened by 3 bases and J by 2 bases, with 15 bases between the two germline ends. The CDR3 DNA follows: TGTGCCAGCAGCTGGGGTGGGCCCATTCCCTACGAGCAGTACTTC. Amino acid sequence: CASSWGGPIPYEQYF.

Only a few counts were recorded for this clone. The chain joins TRBV6-4 to TRBJ2-7, with no clear D. V was pared by 2 bases and J by 6 bases, with 8 bases between. Per the germline V gene, CDR1 is MRHNA and CDR2 is SNTAGT. There are 12 residues in the CDR3. The CDR3 sequence: CASSDGVGEQYF. CDR3 nucleotides: TGTGCCAGCAGTGACGGGGTGGGCGAGCAGTACTTC.

In its sample, this clone was seen once. The V call is TRBV2, the J call TRBJ1-6; no firm D call. Deletions cut 7 bases from V and 8 bases from J, with 12 bases between. Germline V gene lookup returns CDR1 SNHLY and CDR2 FYNNEI. The CDR3 runs 13 residues. The CDR3 spells CASKPPADSPLHF. In DNA, the CDR3 is TGTGCCAGCAAACCGCCGGCGGATTCACCCCTCCACTTT.